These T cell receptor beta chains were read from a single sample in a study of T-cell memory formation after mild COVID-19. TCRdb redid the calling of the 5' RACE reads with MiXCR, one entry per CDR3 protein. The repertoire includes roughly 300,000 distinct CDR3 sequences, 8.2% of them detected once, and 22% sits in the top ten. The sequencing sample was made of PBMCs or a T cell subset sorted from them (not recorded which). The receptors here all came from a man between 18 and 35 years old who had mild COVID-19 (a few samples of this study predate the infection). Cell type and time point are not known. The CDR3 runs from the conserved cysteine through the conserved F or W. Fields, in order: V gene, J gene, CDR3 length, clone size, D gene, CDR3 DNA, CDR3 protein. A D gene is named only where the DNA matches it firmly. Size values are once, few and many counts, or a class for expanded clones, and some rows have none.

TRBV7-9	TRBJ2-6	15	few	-	TGTGCCAGCAGCTTCGGGTACTCTGGGGCCAACGTCCTGACTTTC	CASSFGYSGANVLTF
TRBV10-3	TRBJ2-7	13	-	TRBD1	TGTGCCATCAGTGAATTCGACAGGGATGAGCAGTACTTC	CAISEFDRDEQYF
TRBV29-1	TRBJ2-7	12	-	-	TGCAGCGTTGATTTGGGCTCCTACGAGCAGTACTTC	CSVDLGSYEQYF
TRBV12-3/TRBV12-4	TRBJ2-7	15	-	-	TGTGCCAGCAGTTTTAGGGGGGGACTCTCCTACGAGCAGTACTTC	CASSFRGGLSYEQYF
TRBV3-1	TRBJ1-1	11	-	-	TGTGCCAGCAGCCGGGGGGGTGCTGCTTTCTTT	CASSRGGAAFF
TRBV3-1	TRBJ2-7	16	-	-	TGTGCCAGCAGCCCACACGGTCTACCCCCCACCTACGAGCAGTACTTC	CASSPHGLPPTYEQYF
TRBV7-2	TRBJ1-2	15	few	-	TGTGCCAGCAGCATTCGACCCGGGGATAGCTATGGCTACACCTTC	CASSIRPGDSYGYTF
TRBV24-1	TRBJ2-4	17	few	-	TGTGCCACCAGTGATTTGCTCGAGTTCAGGGCCAAAAACATTCAGTACTTC	CATSDLLEFRAKNIQYF
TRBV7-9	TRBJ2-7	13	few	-	TGTGCCAGCAGCTCCGGGCCCCAAATCGGGCAGTACTTC	CASSSGPQIGQYF
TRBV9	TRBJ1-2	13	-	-	TGTGCCAGCAGCCCAGGACAGAAAAGCGGCTACACCTTC	CASSPGQKSGYTF
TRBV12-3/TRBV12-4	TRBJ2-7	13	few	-	TGTGACAGCAGCCCCGGATCGGCCTACGAGCAGTACTTC	CDSSPGSAYEQYF
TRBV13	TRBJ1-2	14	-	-	TGTGCCAGCAGCTTGGCAGGGCGGGGATATGGCTACACCTTC	CASSLAGRGYGYTF
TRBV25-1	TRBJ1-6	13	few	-	TGTGCCAGCAGTGTCAAGGGGAATTCACCCCTCCACTTT	CASSVKGNSPLHF
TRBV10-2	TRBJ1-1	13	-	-	TGCGCCAGCAGGGCCCCCATCCGGACTGAAGCTTTCTTT	CASRAPIRTEAFF
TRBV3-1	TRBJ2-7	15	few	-	TGTGCCAGCAGCCAAGATCCGGCCGGCACCTACGAGCAGTACTTC	CASSQDPAGTYEQYF
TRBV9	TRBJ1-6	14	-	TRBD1	TGTGCCAGCAGCGGACAGGGCTTGGGTTCACCCCTCCACTTT	CASSGQGLGSPLHF
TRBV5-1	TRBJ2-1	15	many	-	TGCGCCAGCAGCAAAGACAGTAGCTCCTACAATGAGCAGTTCTTC	CASSKDSSSYNEQFF
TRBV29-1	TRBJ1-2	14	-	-	TGCAGCGCTAGAGGAGGGGCAATTACGAGGGGCTACACCTTC	CSARGGAITRGYTF
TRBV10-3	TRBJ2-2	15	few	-	TGTGCCATCAGTGAGAACCTTCCGAACACCGGGGAGCTGTTTTTT	CAISENLPNTGELFF
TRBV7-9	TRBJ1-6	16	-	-	TGTGCCAGCAGCTTAGTCCGGGGGGCAAAAAATTCACCCCTCCACTTT	CASSLVRGAKNSPLHF
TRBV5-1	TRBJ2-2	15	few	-	TGCGCCAGCAGCTCTACACTAGCGAACACCGGGGAGCTGTTTTTT	CASSSTLANTGELFF
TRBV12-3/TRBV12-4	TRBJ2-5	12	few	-	TGTGCCAGCAGCCTGACTAGAGAGACCCAGTACTTC	CASSLTRETQYF
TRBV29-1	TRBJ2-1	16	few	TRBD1	TGCAGCGTTGAAGGCACCCCGGACAGGGAAGTAGGCGAGCAGTTCTTC	CSVEGTPDREVGEQFF
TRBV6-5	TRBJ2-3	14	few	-	TGTGCCAGCAGTTGGCGGGGGCGCACAGATACGCAGTATTTT	CASSWRGRTDTQYF
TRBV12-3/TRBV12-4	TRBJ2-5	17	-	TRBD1	TGTGCCAGCAGACAACAGACGTACGACAGGGTACAAGAGACCCAGTACTTC	CASRQQTYDRVQETQYF
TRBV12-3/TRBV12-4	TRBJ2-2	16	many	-	TGTGCCAGCAGTTTTAACCGGGATCCTAACACCGGGGAGCTGTTTTTT	CASSFNRDPNTGELFF
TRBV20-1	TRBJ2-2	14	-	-	TGCAGTGCTAGTTCCCCCGTCGCCACCGGGGAGCTGTTTTTT	CSASSPVATGELFF
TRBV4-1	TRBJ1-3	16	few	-	TGCGCCAGCAGCCAAGTCATCCAGAGCTCTGGAAACACCATATATTTT	CASSQVIQSSGNTIYF